The subject of this entry is one TCR beta chain. Antigen unknown. This specimen belongs to a study of T cells in narcolepsy. For the study at large: Patients with NT1 or NT2 and healthy control donors were enrolled. Study-wide results and limits: Comparing one patient's CSF and blood CD4+ clonotypes highlighted HCRT- and TRIB2-specific autoreactive clonotypes. Some memory CD4+ repertoires had no autoreactive clone sequences.

Using immunoSEQ multiplex PCR, the repertoire was profiled, and TCRdb retains in-frame clones only, with some absent. The sample yields tens of thousands of clones, about 86% seen once. This clonotype was obtained from a human donor with narcolepsy. The specimen sequenced was CD45RA- memory CD4+ T cells from PBMCs.

CDR3 amino acids: CASSPEGRFSTDTQYF. CDR3 DNA: TGTGCCAGCAGCCCAGAGGGAAGGTTCAGCACAGATACGCAGTATTTT. The chain employs TRBV7-2 and TRBJ2-3; perhaps TRBD2 as D (5 bases). The CDR3 extends over 16 amino acids. Per the germline V gene, CDR1 is SGHTA and CDR2 is FQGNSA. V shed 5 bases and J shed 0 bases, with 15 bases lying between them.